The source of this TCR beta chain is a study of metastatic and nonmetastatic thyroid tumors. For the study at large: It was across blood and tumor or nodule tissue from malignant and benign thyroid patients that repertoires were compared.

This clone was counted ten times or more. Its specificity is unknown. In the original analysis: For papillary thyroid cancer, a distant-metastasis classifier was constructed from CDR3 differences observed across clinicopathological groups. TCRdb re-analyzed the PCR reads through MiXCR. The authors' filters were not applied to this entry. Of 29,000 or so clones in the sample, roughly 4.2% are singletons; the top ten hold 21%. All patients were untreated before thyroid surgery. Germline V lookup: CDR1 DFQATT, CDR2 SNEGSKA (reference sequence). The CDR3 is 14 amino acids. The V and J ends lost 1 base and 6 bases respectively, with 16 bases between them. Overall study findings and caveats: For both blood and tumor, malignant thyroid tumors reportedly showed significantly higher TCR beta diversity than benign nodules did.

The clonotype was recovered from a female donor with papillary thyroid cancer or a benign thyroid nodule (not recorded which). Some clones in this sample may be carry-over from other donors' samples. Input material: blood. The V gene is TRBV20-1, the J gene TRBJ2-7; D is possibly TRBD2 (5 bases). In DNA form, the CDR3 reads TGCAGTGCTAGAGCCCCCGGACTCCTGGGCGAGCAGTACTTC. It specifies CSARAPGLLGEQYF.